A single sample gave rise to the 5 T cell receptor beta chains below, sequenced in a study of blood T cell repertoires in COVID-19. TCRdb's table, derived via immunoSEQ multiplex PCR, lists solely in-frame clones and lacks some. The data contain about 240,000 clones, 75% to 85% of them singletons. Sample: peripheral blood. The source of these receptors is a woman aged 70-85 years with acute or convalescent COVID-19.

The J gene is TRBJ2-7, the V gene TRBV15, with a possible D match to TRBD1 (6 bases). The length of the CDR3 is 14 residues. Per the germline V gene, CDR1 is LNHNV and CDR2 is YYDKDF (reference sequence). V was trimmed by 3 bases and J by 0 bases, leaving 9 bases between them. The chain's CDR3 is CATSSRGSSYEQYF. The CDR3 DNA sequence: TGTGCCACCAGCAGTAGGGGGAGCTCCTACGAGCAGTACTTC.

V is TRBV2 and J is TRBJ1-6; maybe TRBD1 (5 bases). This CDR3 comprises 14 residues. CDR1 and CDR2 (germline): SNHLY, FYNNEI. The ends were cut back, 6 bases at V and 4 bases at J, with 10 bases in the middle. The CDR3 nucleotides are TGTGCCAGCAGACTGGACAAATATAATTCACCCCTCCACTTT. Protein: CASRLDKYNSPLHF. The full variable domain, in which reference TRBV2 and TRBJ1-6 provide the parts outside the CDR3, is EPEVTQTPSHQVTQMGQEVILRCVPISNHLYFYWYRQILGQKVEFLVSFYNNEISEKSEIFDDQFSVERPDGSNFTLKIRSTKLEDSAMYFCASRLDKYNSPLHFGNGTRLTVT.

The chain links TRBV28 to TRBJ2-7, with D perhaps matching TRBD2 (5 bases). CDR3 size: 12 residues. The ends were cut back, 3 bases at V and 7 bases at J, with 10 bases in the middle. Germline V gives CDR1 MDHEN, CDR2 SYDVKM. The CDR3: CASSFFQREQYF. The CDR3 nucleotides read TGTGCCAGCAGTTTTTTTCAGCGGGAGCAGTACTTC.

The chain is built from TRBV29-1 and TRBJ1-5, with TRBD1 matching 10 bases. CDR3 length: 13 amino acids. Germline loops: CDR1 SQVTM, CDR2 ANQGSEA. Losses at the gene ends were 4 bases for V and 7 bases for J; bases not matched to a gene: 4. The CDR3 loop is CSVGADRGQPQHF. The CDR3 bases are TGCAGCGTTGGGGCGGACAGGGGGCAGCCCCAGCATTTT.

The genes are TRBV9 and TRBJ2-7; TRBD2 matches 9 bases. Trimming at V came to 4 bases and at J to 0 bases, leaving 5 bases not matched to a gene. There are 15 residues in the CDR3. Germline-derived CDR1 and CDR2 are SGDLS and YYNGEE. This chain's CDR3 is CASSPLAGSSYEQYF. CDR3 nucleotide sequence: TGTGCCAGCAGCCCCCTAGCGGGGAGCTCCTACGAGCAGTACTTC.